This TCR beta chain was captured in a study of shared clonotypes between healthy human individuals. Sequencing on ten immunoSEQ deep assay plates was performed for unsorted PBMC DNA. The protocol was immunoSEQ multiplex PCR, while the TCRdb copy is restricted to in-frame clones and leaves out a portion. The sample has approximately 500,000 clones, more than 75% seen once. With regard to this clone: Its matching antigen is unknown.

CDR3 length equals 15 residues. Trimming took off 4 bases at V and 6 bases at J, with 19 bases between the two ends. The germline V gene encodes CDR1 SGHDN and CDR2 FVKESK. Study conclusions and caveats: Sample collection involved blood only; tissue repertoires are likely different.

Sequenced material: PBMCs. The source of this sequence is a woman aged 40 to 50 in good health. Some clones in this sample may be carry-over from other donors' samples. V usage is TRBV14 and J usage is TRBJ2-7; D perhaps matches TRBD1 (5 bases). CDR3 nucleotides: TGTGCCAGCAGCCCCTATCGACAGCCAAATTTCGAGCAGTACTTC. Its protein product is CASSPYRQPNFEQYF.